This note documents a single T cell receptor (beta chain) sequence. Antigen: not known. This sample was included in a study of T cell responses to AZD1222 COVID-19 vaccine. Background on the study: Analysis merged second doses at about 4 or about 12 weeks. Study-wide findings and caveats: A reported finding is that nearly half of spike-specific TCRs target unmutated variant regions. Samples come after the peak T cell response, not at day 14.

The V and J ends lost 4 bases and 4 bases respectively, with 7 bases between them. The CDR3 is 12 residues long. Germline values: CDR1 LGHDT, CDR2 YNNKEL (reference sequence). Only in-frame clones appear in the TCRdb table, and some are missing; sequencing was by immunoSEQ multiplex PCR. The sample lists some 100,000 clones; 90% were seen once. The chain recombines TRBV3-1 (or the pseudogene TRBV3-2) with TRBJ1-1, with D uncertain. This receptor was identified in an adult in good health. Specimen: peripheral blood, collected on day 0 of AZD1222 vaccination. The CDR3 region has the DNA TGTGCCAGCAGCCCTGGGTTCACTGAAGCTTTCTTT. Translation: CASSPGFTEAFF.